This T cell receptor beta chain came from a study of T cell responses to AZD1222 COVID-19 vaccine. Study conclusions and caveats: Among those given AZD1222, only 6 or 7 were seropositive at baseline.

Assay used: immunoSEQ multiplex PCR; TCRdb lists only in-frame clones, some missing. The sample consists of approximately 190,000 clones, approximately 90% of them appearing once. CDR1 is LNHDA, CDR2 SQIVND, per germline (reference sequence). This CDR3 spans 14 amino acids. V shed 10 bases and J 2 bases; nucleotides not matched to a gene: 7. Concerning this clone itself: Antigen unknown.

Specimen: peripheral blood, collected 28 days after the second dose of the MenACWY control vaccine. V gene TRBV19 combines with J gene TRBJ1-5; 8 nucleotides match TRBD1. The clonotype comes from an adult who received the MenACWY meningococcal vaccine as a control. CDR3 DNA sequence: TGTGCCACTAAGGACAGGGTGGGCAATCAGCCCCAGCATTTT. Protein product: CATKDRVGNQPQHF.